This T cell receptor (beta chain) was observed in a study of beta chain features in type 1 diabetes. Study summary: The patient and healthy donor groups were comparable for age, gender and cell yields. Study results and limitations: All four CD4+ subsets from Type 1 diabetes patients carried moderately but significantly shorter TCRB CDR3s. Type 1 diabetes patients had fewer VDJ junction insertions and more deletions. A possible short-template PCR bias applies equally to patients and controls.

The CDR3 totals 17 residues. J gave up 1 base and V 4 bases, and 8 bases lay outside the gene matches. The germline V gene encodes CDR1 SGHNT and CDR2 YYREEE (reference sequence). Sequencing targeted expressed TCRB transcripts, as all isolated RNA had been reverse transcribed. Sequenced by immunoSEQ multiplex PCR; TCRdb stores in-frame clones only, minus some. The data contain some 410,000 clones, roughly 11% of them singletons. Remarks on this clone: As yet, its antigen is unknown.

The sequence came from a woman between 18 and 29 years old in good health. The chain couples TRBV5-4 to TRBJ2-1, with 10 bases identical to TRBD1. The sample taken for sequencing was naive CD4+ T cells from blood. The CDR3 loop reads CASSTLRDRGSYNEQFF. The CDR3 DNA follows: TGTGCCAGCAGCACACTCCGGGACAGGGGATCCTACAATGAGCAGTTCTTC.